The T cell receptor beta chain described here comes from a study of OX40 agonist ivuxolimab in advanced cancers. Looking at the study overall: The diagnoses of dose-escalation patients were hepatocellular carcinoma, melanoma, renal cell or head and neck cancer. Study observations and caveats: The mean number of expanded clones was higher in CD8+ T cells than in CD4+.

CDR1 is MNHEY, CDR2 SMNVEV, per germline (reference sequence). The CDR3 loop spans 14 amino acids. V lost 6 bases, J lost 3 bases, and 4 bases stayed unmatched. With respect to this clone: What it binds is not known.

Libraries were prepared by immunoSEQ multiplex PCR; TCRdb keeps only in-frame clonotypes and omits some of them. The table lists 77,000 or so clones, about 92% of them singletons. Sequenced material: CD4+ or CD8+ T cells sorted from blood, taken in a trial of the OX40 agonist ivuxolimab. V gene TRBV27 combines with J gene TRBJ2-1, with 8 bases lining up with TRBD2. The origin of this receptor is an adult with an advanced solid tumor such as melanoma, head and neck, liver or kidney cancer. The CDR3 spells CASSLSGVYNEQFF. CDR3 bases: TGTGCCAGCAGCCTTAGCGGGGTCTACAATGAGCAGTTCTTC.